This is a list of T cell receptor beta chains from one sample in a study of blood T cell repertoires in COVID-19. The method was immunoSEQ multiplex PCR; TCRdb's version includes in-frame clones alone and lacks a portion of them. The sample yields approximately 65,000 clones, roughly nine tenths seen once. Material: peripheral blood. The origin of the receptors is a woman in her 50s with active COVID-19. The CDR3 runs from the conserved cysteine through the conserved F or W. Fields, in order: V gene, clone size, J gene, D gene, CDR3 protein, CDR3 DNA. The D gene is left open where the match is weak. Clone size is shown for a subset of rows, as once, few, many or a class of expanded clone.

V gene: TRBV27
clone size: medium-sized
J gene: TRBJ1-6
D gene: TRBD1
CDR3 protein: CASSLMEGANSPLHF
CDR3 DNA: TGTGCCAGCAGTTTAATGGAGGGGGCGAATTCACCCCTCCACTTT

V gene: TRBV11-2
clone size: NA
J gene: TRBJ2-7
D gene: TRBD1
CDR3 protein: CASSLDGTGSYEQYF
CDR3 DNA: TGTGCCAGCAGCTTAGACGGGACAGGTTCCTACGAGCAGTACTTC

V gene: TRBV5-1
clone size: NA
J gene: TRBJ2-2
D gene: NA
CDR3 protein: CASSLGGNTGELFF
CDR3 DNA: TGCGCCAGCAGCTTGGGAGGGAACACCGGGGAGCTGTTTTTT

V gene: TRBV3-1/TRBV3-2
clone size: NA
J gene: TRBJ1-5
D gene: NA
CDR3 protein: CASSQAGRNQPQHF
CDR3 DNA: TGTGCCAGCAGCCAAGCGGGTCGGAATCAGCCCCAGCATTTT

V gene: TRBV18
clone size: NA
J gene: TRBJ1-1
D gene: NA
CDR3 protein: CASSPGSGGGTEAFF
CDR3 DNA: TGTGCCAGCTCACCAGGGTCAGGTGGAGGAACTGAAGCTTTCTTT

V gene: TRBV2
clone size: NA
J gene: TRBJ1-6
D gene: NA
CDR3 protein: CASNGPGLYSPLHF
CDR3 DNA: TGTGCCAGCAACGGTCCGGGTTTATATTCACCCCTCCACTTT

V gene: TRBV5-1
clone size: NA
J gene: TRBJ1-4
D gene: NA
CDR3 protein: CASSLGQISEKLFF
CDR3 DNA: TGCGCCAGCAGCCTTGGACAGATAAGTGAAAAACTGTTTTTT

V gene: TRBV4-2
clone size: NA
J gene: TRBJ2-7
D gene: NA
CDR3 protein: CASSQVGGYEQYF
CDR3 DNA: TGTGCCAGCAGCCAAGTCGGCGGCTACGAGCAGTACTTC

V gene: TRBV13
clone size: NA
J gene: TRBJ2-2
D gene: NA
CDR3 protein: CASSERTGWGPGELFF
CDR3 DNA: TGTGCCAGCAGCGAACGTACAGGGTGGGGACCCGGGGAGCTGTTTTTT

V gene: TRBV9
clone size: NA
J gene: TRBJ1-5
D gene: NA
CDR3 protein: CASSAGQNFNQPQHF
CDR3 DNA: TGTGCCAGCAGCGCTGGACAAAACTTCAATCAGCCCCAGCATTTT

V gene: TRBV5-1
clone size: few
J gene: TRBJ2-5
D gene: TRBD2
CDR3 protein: CASSLGLAAPRTQYF
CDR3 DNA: TGCGCCAGCAGCTTAGGACTAGCCGCCCCCCGAACCCAGTACTTC

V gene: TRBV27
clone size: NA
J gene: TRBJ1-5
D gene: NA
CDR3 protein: CASSLENSNQPQHF
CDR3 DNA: TGTGCCAGCAGTTTGGAGAATAGCAATCAGCCCCAGCATTTT

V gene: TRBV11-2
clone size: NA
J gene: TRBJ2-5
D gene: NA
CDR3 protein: CASSDGQRFQETQYF
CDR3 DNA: TGTGCCAGCAGTGATGGACAGAGATTCCAAGAGACCCAGTACTTC

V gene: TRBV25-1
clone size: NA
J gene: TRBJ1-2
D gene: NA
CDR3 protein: CASSDGRGGYTF
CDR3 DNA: TGTGCCAGCAGTGACGGGAGGGGTGGCTACACCTTC

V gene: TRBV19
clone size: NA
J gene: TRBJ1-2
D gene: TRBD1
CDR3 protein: CASRTAGTGGPYGYTF
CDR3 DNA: TGTGCCAGTAGAACCGCCGGGACAGGGGGACCCTATGGCTACACCTTC

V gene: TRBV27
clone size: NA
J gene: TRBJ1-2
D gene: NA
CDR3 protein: CASSYNSGTDYGGYTF
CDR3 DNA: TGTGCCAGCAGTTACAATTCCGGGACGGACTATGGAGGCTACACCTTC